A single sample is the source of the 17 T cell receptor beta chains below, sequenced in a study of blood T cell repertoires in COVID-19. Libraries were prepared by immunoSEQ multiplex PCR; TCRdb keeps only in-frame clonotypes and omits some of them. The sample lists around 140,000 clones, roughly 90% seen once, with 2% to 2.5% in the top ten. Sequenced input: peripheral blood. The receptor source for this set is a man in his 70s with active COVID-19.

In its sample, this clone was seen once. The V call is TRBV28, the J call TRBJ2-7, with a tentative D call TRBD1 (6 bases). Per germline, CDR1 MDHEN and CDR2 SYDVKM. This CDR3 region has 15 residues. V was cut by 1 base and J by 12 bases, with 22 bases left in between. The CDR3 region is CASSLSGTRVMGMYF. For the CDR3, the DNA is TGTGCCAGCAGTTTATCCGGGACACGGGTAATGGGCATGTACTTC.

The rearrangement uses TRBV6-1 and TRBJ1-4, with D unclear. The germline gives CDR1 MNHNS, CDR2 SASEGT. The V and J ends lost 4 bases and 8 bases respectively, with 20 bases between them. This CDR3 is 16 amino acids long. CDR3: CASSAIFGVRVEKLFF. The CDR3 DNA is TGTGCCAGCAGTGCCATTTTTGGAGTAAGAGTGGAAAAACTGTTTTTT.

The rearrangement links TRBV4-1 to TRBJ2-7; 12 positions match TRBD1. This CDR3 is 17 amino acids long. The V segment lost 3 bases and the J segment 3 bases; nucleotides outside the gene matches: 9. CDR1 MGHRA and CDR2 YSYEKL come from the germline V gene. CDR3 sequence reads: CASSHGTGGASDYEQYF. The CDR3 region has the DNA TGCGCCAGCAGCCACGGGACAGGGGGCGCGTCCGACTACGAGCAGTACTTC.

The chain recombines TRBV27 with TRBJ1-2, with D possibly being TRBD1 (6 bases). CDR1 is MNHEY and CDR2 is SMNVEV in the germline V gene (reference sequence). The CDR3 spans 15 residues. V lost 6 bases and J lost 7, with 21 bases in between. The CDR3 region has the DNA TGTGCCAGCAGCACCGGACAGCTGGACTCCTCTGGCTACACCTTC. Translated: CASSTGQLDSSGYTF.

The chain combines TRBV18 with TRBJ2-7, with a possible D match to TRBD2 (5 bases). The ends were cut back, 3 bases at V and 3 bases at J, with 12 bases in the middle. The CDR3 runs 14 residues. Germline V gives CDR1 KGHSH, CDR2 LQKENI. In nucleotides, the CDR3 is TGTGCCAGCTCACCCTCTCGGGGTCACTACGAGCAGTACTTC. It codes for CASSPSRGHYEQYF.

The V gene is TRBV24-1, the J gene TRBJ2-2; D gene uncertain. Germline assignment: CDR1 KGHDR and CDR2 SFDVKD. The CDR3 spans 15 residues. Trimming cost V 4 bases and J 2 bases, with 10 bases left between them. The CDR3 loop is CATSDPVINTGELFF. In DNA, the CDR3 is TGTGCCACCAGTGACCCCGTTATAAACACCGGGGAGCTGTTTTTT.

The chain recombines TRBV18 with TRBJ1-5; D call uncertain. The germline CDR1 and CDR2 sequences are KGHSH and LQKENI. The CDR3 sequence is 14 residues long. Trimming shortened V by 2 bases and J by 0 bases, and 5 bases separated the two germline ends. This CDR3 is CASSPTFSNQPQHF. CDR3 coding DNA: TGTGCCAGCTCACCAACTTTTAGCAATCAGCCCCAGCATTTT.

This rearrangement joins TRBV15 to TRBJ2-7; 8 nucleotides agree with TRBD1. This CDR3 region has 11 residues. J gave up 5 bases and V 9 bases, and 3 bases lay outside the gene matches. Per the germline V gene, CDR1 is LNHNV and CDR2 is YYDKDF (reference sequence). CDR3 in amino acids: CATSGGHEQYF. The DNA for the CDR3 is TGTGCCACTTCAGGGGGCCACGAGCAGTACTTC.

As DNA, the CDR3 is TGTGCCAGTAGCTGGGGACTAGCGGGAGGGCGAGGAGATACGCAGTATTTT. Translation: CASSWGLAGGRGDTQYF. This chain connects TRBV19 to TRBJ2-3; 16 bases fit TRBD2. Per germline, CDR1 LNHDA and CDR2 SQIVND (reference sequence). This CDR3 contains 17 residues. Trimming took 6 bases from V and 5 from J; bases not matched to a gene: 8.

The V and J genes are TRBV28 and TRBJ1-1; D ambiguous. CDR1 is MDHEN and CDR2 is SYDVKM in the germline V gene. CDR3 length equals 13 residues. V was clipped by 7 bases and J by 0 bases, with 9 bases between them. This CDR3 reads CASTQNLNTEAFF. DNA for the CDR3: TGTGCCAGCACCCAGAACCTGAACACTGAAGCTTTCTTT.

This rearrangement joins TRBV5-1 to TRBJ2-3, with 7 bases aligning to TRBD2. CDR1 SGHRS and CDR2 YFSETQ come from the germline V gene. This CDR3 region has 15 residues. With 2 bases clipped from V and 4 bases from J, the junction kept 7 bases outside the gene matches. The CDR3 loop is CASSFGGGTPDTQYF. In DNA form, the CDR3 reads TGCGCCAGCAGCTTTGGGGGAGGGACCCCAGATACGCAGTATTTT.

The V and J genes are TRBV25-1 and TRBJ2-3; possibly TRBD1 for D (6 bases). Germline lookup yields CDR1 MGHDK and CDR2 SYGVNS. The length of the CDR3 is 16 residues. V lost 2 bases and J 2 bases, leaving 14 bases between the germline ends. For the CDR3, the DNA is TGTGCCAGCAGTGAACCCGGACAGAGTTCCACAGATACGCAGTATTTT. This gives the protein CASSEPGQSSTDTQYF.

This chain joins TRBV28 and TRBJ1-2; no clear D. The germline V gene has CDR1 MDHEN and CDR2 SYDVKM. This CDR3 spans 13 amino acids. V was pared by 6 bases and J by 2 bases, with 10 bases between. The CDR3 reads CASSPSGNYGYTF. In DNA, the CDR3 is TGTGCCAGCAGCCCCTCGGGGAACTATGGCTACACCTTC.

The DNA of the CDR3 is TGTGCCACCAGTTGGACTAGTGGGACCTACGAGCAGTACTTC. The encoded protein is CATSWTSGTYEQYF. The chain employs TRBV15 and TRBJ2-7; TRBD2 matches 7 bases. Germline V CDR1 and CDR2: LNHNV, YYDKDF (reference sequence). This CDR3 is built from 14 residues. With 6 bases clipped from V and 2 bases from J, the junction kept 7 bases outside the gene matches.

The chain is built from TRBV7-9 and TRBJ1-4; D is perhaps TRBD1 (5 bases). Germline CDR1 SEHNR, CDR2 FQNEAQ (reference sequence). The ends were cut back, 2 bases at V and 6 bases at J, with 16 bases in the middle. The CDR3 totals 16 residues. CDR3 in DNA: TGTGCCAGCAGCTTAAACAGGAGACGAGGACATGAAAAACTGTTTTTT. Protein: CASSLNRRRGHEKLFF. The complete variable domain, with remaining parts taken from reference TRBV7-9 and TRBJ1-4, reads DTGVSQNPRHKITKRGQNVTFRCDPISEHNRLYWYRQTLGQGPEFLTYFQNEAQLEKSRLLSDRFSAERPKGSFSTLEIQRTEQGDSAMYLCASSLNRRRGHEKLFFGSGTQLSVL.

The chain has TRBV11-3 and TRBJ2-1, with TRBD2 as a possible D gene (5 bases). This CDR3 is 12 amino acids long. Trimming took 5 bases from V and 9 from J, leaving 11 bases between them. Germline CDR1 and CDR2: SGHNT and YENEEA. CDR3 DNA sequence: TGTGCCAGCAGCCCTGGACTGAGTGAGCAGTTCTTC. As protein: CASSPGLSEQFF.

V gene TRBV6-6 combines with J gene TRBJ2-2; 9 bases map to TRBD1. V lost 10 bases to trimming and J lost 5 bases; unmatched junction nucleotides: 11. The CDR3 length is 15 residues. CDR1 MNHNY and CDR2 SVGAGI come from the germline V gene (reference sequence). The CDR3 here is CATSGQGVRTGELFF. The CDR3 bases are TGTGCCACCTCGGGACAGGGAGTGAGGACCGGGGAGCTGTTTTTT.